This T cell receptor beta chain was recovered during a study of blood T cell repertoires in COVID-19. Data came from immunoSEQ multiplex PCR; TCRdb stores just in-frame clones and leaves some out. This sample has about 220,000 clones; around 80% occur once, and the top ten carry 7% to 8.5%. Specimen: peripheral blood. The sequence was collected from a woman between 65 and 79 years old with acute or convalescent COVID-19.

CDR3 in amino acids: CASSLRTNTDTQYF. In DNA, the CDR3 is TGCGCCAGCAGCCTCAGGACAAATACAGATACGCAGTATTTT. The genes are TRBV5-1 and TRBJ2-3; possibly TRBD1 for D (5 bases). The CDR3 is 14 residues long. V was cut by 4 bases and J by 3 bases, with 12 bases left in between. The V gene's germline CDR1 is SGHRS and CDR2 YFSETQ.